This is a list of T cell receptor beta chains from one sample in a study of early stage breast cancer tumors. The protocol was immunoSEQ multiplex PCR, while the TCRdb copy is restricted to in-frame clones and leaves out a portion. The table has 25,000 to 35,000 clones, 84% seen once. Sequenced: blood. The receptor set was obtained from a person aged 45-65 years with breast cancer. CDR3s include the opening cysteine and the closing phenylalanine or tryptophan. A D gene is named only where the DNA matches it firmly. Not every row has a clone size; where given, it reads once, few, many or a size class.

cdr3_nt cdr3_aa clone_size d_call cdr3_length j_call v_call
TGCGCCAGCAGTATCGATCCAGGGGCGAGCTCCTACGAGCAGTACTTC CASSIDPGASSYEQYF NA NA 16 TRBJ2-7 TRBV10-2
TGCGCCAGCAGCTTGACAGGGGGCGAACACGAGCAGTACTTC CASSLTGGEHEQYF NA TRBD1 14 TRBJ2-7 TRBV5-1
TGTGCCAGCGATAGCGCGACCGGGGAGCTGTTTTTT CASDSATGELFF NA NA 12 TRBJ2-2 TRBV2
TGTGCCAGCAGTTTAACGGGGGGAGGGCCCCTTGGTGAGCAGTTCTTC CASSLTGGGPLGEQFF NA TRBD2 16 TRBJ2-1 TRBV27
TGTGCCAGCAGCGGGGGACATGAGACCTACGAGCAGTACTTC CASSGGHETYEQYF NA NA 14 TRBJ2-7 TRBV9
TGTGCCAGCAGGGGGACAGGGGGCTATGAGCAGTACTTC CASRGTGGYEQYF NA TRBD1 13 TRBJ2-7 TRBV6-1
TGTGCCAGCAGTTTATCGGGCTGGGGGAACACTGAAGCTTTCTTT CASSLSGWGNTEAFF NA NA 15 TRBJ1-1 TRBV27
TGTGCCAGCAGCGTAGATGAGGGGCACGTCGCAGATACGCAGTATTTT CASSVDEGHVADTQYF NA NA 16 TRBJ2-3 TRBV9
TGCGCCAGCATAGGGGGCGGGGAGCTGTTTTTT CASIGGGELFF NA NA 11 TRBJ2-2 TRBV5-1
TGTGCCAGCAGCCAAGGCGCAGGACAGACCTACGAGCAGTACTTC CASSQGAGQTYEQYF NA NA 15 TRBJ2-7 TRBV4-2
TGTGCCAGCAGTGACAGACGTCGCGAGCAGTACTTC CASSDRRREQYF few NA 12 TRBJ2-7 TRBV2
TGCGCCAGCAGCCCGAAGTACGAGCAGTACTTC CASSPKYEQYF NA NA 11 TRBJ2-7 TRBV5-1
TGTGCCAGCAGTTTTCCCGGTTGGACAGATACGCAGTATTTT CASSFPGWTDTQYF NA NA 14 TRBJ2-3 TRBV28
TGTGCCAGCAGCGCTCCGGGACAGGGAACCTACGAGCAGTACTTC CASSAPGQGTYEQYF NA TRBD1 15 TRBJ2-7 TRBV7-9
TGTGCCAGCAGCGCCTCTGGTCTAGCGGGGAGCACAGATACGCAGTATTTT CASSASGLAGSTDTQYF NA TRBD2 17 TRBJ2-3 TRBV5-4
TGTGCCAGCAGCGCCGGACTGGGAACGAACACCGGGGAGCTGTTTTTT CASSAGLGTNTGELFF NA NA 16 TRBJ2-2 TRBV9
TGTGCCAGCAGTGAATTAGGAGGCACTTTTACAGATACGCAGTATTTT CASSELGGTFTDTQYF NA NA 16 TRBJ2-3 TRBV25-1
TGTGCCAGCAGCTTATTTTCCAGGGGAGGCGCTGGGGCCAACGTCCTGACTTTC CASSLFSRGGAGANVLTF NA NA 18 TRBJ2-6 TRBV7-8